This T cell receptor beta chain was recorded in a study of T cells after yellow fever vaccination. Overall study: Preparation used SMART-Seq v4 Ultra Low Input for the low-cell-number fractions.

General observations from the study: A small proportion of clonotypes was detected in both the CD4 and CD8 compartments. Abundant bulk-derived clonotypes could contaminate FACS-sorted repertoires.

With regard to this clonotype: Its antigen is unidentified.

MiXCR, applied by TCRdb to the 5' RACE reads, yields one record per CDR3 protein. Found here are 550,000 to 750,000 distinct CDR3 sequences, approximately 13% of them singletons; the top ten hold around 15%. The CDR3 is made up of 16 amino acids. Germline loops: CDR1 SGHTA, CDR2 FQGTGA. V lost 5 bases, J lost 3 bases, and 19 bases lay in between. The source is a man aged 25-45 years who received the YFV17D yellow fever vaccine. The specimen was PBMCs, collected on the day of the yellow fever booster vaccination. The V call is TRBV7-3, the J call TRBJ1-2; no clear D gene. The CDR3 region is CASSRVTARRHYGYTF. The DNA of the CDR3 is TGTGCCAGCAGCCGTGTAACAGCACGGCGACACTATGGCTACACCTTC.